These T cell receptor beta chains were read from a single sample in a study of beta chain features in type 1 diabetes. Clones were sequenced by immunoSEQ multiplex PCR, and TCRdb holds only the in-frame ones, with some missing. Here the sample spans 130,000 or so clones, around a tenth being singletons. Sequences were obtained from central memory CD4+ T cells from blood. The receptors were gathered from a man in his late teens or twenties in good health. Each CDR3 is given with its conserved first and last residue. Fields, in order: clone size, J gene, D gene, V gene, CDR3 protein, CDR3 DNA. The D gene is left open where the match is weak. Clone size is stated in some rows and not others, as once, few, many or a class when expanded.

few,TRBJ1-2,-,TRBV19,CASRVDSNYGYTF,TGTGCCAGTAGAGTGGACAGTAACTATGGCTACACCTTC
-,TRBJ1-5,TRBD1,TRBV2,CASSRDGQGGQPQHF,TGTGCCAGCAGTCGAGACGGACAGGGGGGTCAGCCCCAGCATTTT
few,TRBJ2-1,TRBD2,TRBV4-2,CASSQALAANYNEQFF,TGTGCCAGCAGCCAAGCACTAGCGGCAAATTACAATGAGCAGTTCTTC
few,TRBJ2-7,TRBD2,TRBV18,CASSPRGGDEQYF,TGTGCCAGCTCACCCCGGGGGGGGGACGAGCAGTACTTC
few,TRBJ1-2,-,TRBV10-3,CAIRGLENNYGYTF,TGTGCCATCAGGGGACTGGAGAATAACTATGGCTACACCTTC
few,TRBJ2-3,TRBD2,TRBV5-6,CASSLGAGGSTDTQYF,TGTGCCAGCAGCTTGGGGGCGGGGGGGTCGACAGATACGCAGTATTTT
few,TRBJ2-3,TRBD2,TRBV4-2,CASSPDGTSGGGYTDTQYF,TGTGCCAGCAGCCCAGACGGGACTAGCGGGGGGGGTTACACAGATACGCAGTATTTT
few,TRBJ1-5,-,TRBV9,CASSEGLGSNQPQHF,TGTGCCAGCAGCGAGGGGCTGGGGAGCAATCAGCCCCAGCATTTT
few,TRBJ2-7,-,TRBV7-9,CASSLDQGDEQYF,TGTGCCAGCAGCTTAGACCAGGGCGACGAGCAGTACTTC
-,TRBJ1-2,-,TRBV28,CASRPTGGPYGYTF,TGTGCCAGCAGACCTACGGGGGGCCCCTATGGCTACACCTTC
-,TRBJ2-5,-,TRBV5-4,CASKRGQETQYF,TGTGCCAGCAAAAGAGGCCAAGAGACCCAGTACTTC
few,TRBJ2-5,-,TRBV6-1,CASRSNYQETQYF,TGTGCCAGCAGGTCGAACTACCAAGAGACCCAGTACTTC
few,TRBJ1-3,TRBD1,TRBV27,CASRLTGAGNTIYF,TGTGCCAGCAGACTAACAGGGGCTGGAAACACCATATATTTT
-,TRBJ2-7,TRBD2,TRBV7-2,CASSSRPPGTNAYEQYF,TGTGCCAGCAGCTCAAGACCCCCCGGGACTAATGCCTACGAGCAGTACTTC
-,TRBJ1-6,-,TRBV7-8,CASSIPNSPLHF,TGTGCCAGCAGCATCCCGAATTCACCCCTCCACTTT
few,TRBJ2-3,TRBD2,TRBV2,CASSEALGVSGGNGSPDTQYF,TGTGCCAGCAGTGAAGCGCTCGGGGTTAGCGGGGGGAACGGCAGCCCAGATACGCAGTATTTT
few,TRBJ2-2,TRBD2,TRBV7-2,CASSLVPASGGQNTGELFF,TGTGCCAGCAGCTTAGTACCGGCTAGCGGGGGTCAGAACACCGGGGAGCTGTTTTTT
-,TRBJ1-2,TRBD1,TRBV25-1,CASSEGAGGYGYTF,TGTGCCAGCAGTGAGGGGGCAGGGGGCTATGGCTACACCTTC
-,TRBJ1-6,TRBD1,TRBV18,CASSPDRGISPLHF,TGTGCCAGCTCACCGGACAGGGGAATTTCACCCCTCCACTTT
few,TRBJ2-5,TRBD1,TRBV2,CASSRNRGRGETQYF,TGTGCCAGCAGTAGGAACAGGGGGCGCGGAGAGACCCAGTACTTC
-,TRBJ1-3,-,TRBV7-2,CASSLTVSGNTIYF,TGTGCCAGCAGCTTAACAGTCTCTGGAAACACCATATATTTT
-,TRBJ2-3,TRBD2,TRBV4-2,CASSQTSGGATDTQYF,TGTGCCAGCAGCCAGACTAGCGGGGGGGCTACGGATACGCAGTATTTT
few,TRBJ1-6,-,TRBV5-6,CASSLSAGSYNSPLHF,TGTGCCAGCAGCTTGTCGGCGGGATCCTATAATTCACCCCTCCACTTT
few,TRBJ2-1,TRBD2,TRBV6-5,CASRGTSLNEQFF,TGTGCAAGCAGGGGGACTAGCCTCAATGAGCAGTTCTTC
few,TRBJ2-7,-,TRBV28,CASNPPWGEYEQYF,TGTGCCAGCAATCCGCCATGGGGGGAATACGAGCAGTACTTC
few,TRBJ2-1,-,TRBV20-1,CSAVTREQFF,TGCAGTGCTGTCACGCGGGAGCAGTTCTTC
-,TRBJ2-3,TRBD2,TRBV7-2,CASSLPAGLASDTQYF,TGTGCCAGCAGCTTACCTGCGGGACTAGCATCAGATACGCAGTATTTT
few,TRBJ2-5,-,TRBV7-7,CASSLGGAAQETQYF,TGTGCCAGCAGCTTAGGAGGTGCGGCCCAAGAGACCCAGTACTTC
few,TRBJ1-2,-,TRBV4-1,CASSQEHRVANYGYTF,TGCGCCAGCAGCCAAGAGCACCGGGTAGCTAACTATGGCTACACCTTC
-,TRBJ1-5,-,TRBV2,CASRQDSNQPQHF,TGTGCCAGCAGACAGGATAGCAATCAGCCCCAGCATTTT
many,TRBJ1-6,TRBD1,TRBV5-1,CASSYMTGETSPLHF,TGCGCCAGCAGTTACATGACAGGGGAGACTTCACCCCTCCACTTT
few,TRBJ2-5,TRBD1,TRBV6-5,CASGDRGPRQETQYF,TGTGCCAGCGGGGACAGGGGGCCGAGGCAAGAGACCCAGTACTTC
-,TRBJ2-7,-,TRBV6-5,CASSYSWQGYEQYF,TGTGCCAGCAGTTACTCCTGGCAGGGTTACGAGCAGTACTTC
-,TRBJ1-5,-,TRBV7-2,CASTSGGGGQPQHF,TGTGCCAGCACCAGTGGGGGGGGCGGTCAGCCCCAGCATTTT
few,TRBJ1-5,TRBD1,TRBV7-2,CASSFTGGAGQPQHF,TGTGCCAGCAGCTTCACAGGGGGCGCGGGTCAGCCCCAGCATTTT
-,TRBJ1-1,TRBD1,TRBV7-2,CASSLRGGWSSEAFF,TGTGCCAGCAGCTTAAGAGGGGGCTGGAGCTCTGAAGCTTTCTTT
few,TRBJ1-6,TRBD1,TRBV11-2,CASSWDRVNSPLHF,TGTGCCAGCAGCTGGGACAGGGTGAATTCACCCCTCCACTTT
few,TRBJ2-1,-,TRBV5-1,CASQTDGSSYNEQFF,TGCGCCAGCCAGACAGACGGGAGCTCCTACAATGAGCAGTTCTTC
-,TRBJ2-4,-,TRBV25-1,CASSEPGQGNIQYF,TGTGCCAGCAGTGAACCTGGTCAGGGGAACATTCAGTACTTC
-,TRBJ2-3,TRBD1,TRBV28,CASRPGQGTDTQYF,TGTGCCAGCAGACCAGGACAGGGAACAGATACGCAGTATTTT
few,TRBJ2-7,-,TRBV30,CAWSPGREQYF,TGTGCCTGGAGCCCAGGGCGCGAGCAGTACTTC
-,TRBJ1-5,-,TRBV19,CASSTPQGRQPQHF,TGTGCCAGTAGTACTCCCCAGGGTCGTCAGCCCCAGCATTTT
-,TRBJ2-3,-,TRBV7-2,CASSLNGGPSDTQYF,TGTGCCAGCAGCTTAAACGGGGGGCCCTCAGATACGCAGTATTTT
-,TRBJ2-5,TRBD2,TRBV9,CASSVGVSGGAVYETQYF,TGTGCCAGCAGCGTAGGTGTTAGCGGGGGGGCCGTTTATGAGACCCAGTACTTC
few,TRBJ2-1,-,TRBV4-3,CASSQDHYNEQFF,TGCGCCAGCAGCCAAGATCATTACAATGAGCAGTTCTTC
many,TRBJ2-1,TRBD2,TRBV28,CASSASGGVGNEQFF,TGTGCCAGCAGTGCCAGCGGGGGAGTAGGCAATGAGCAGTTCTTC
few,TRBJ1-2,-,TRBV19,CASSMYMVGPTNYGYTF,TGTGCCAGTAGTATGTATATGGTGGGGCCCACTAACTATGGCTACACCTTC
-,TRBJ1-4,TRBD1,TRBV30,CAWGQGIGEKLFF,TGTGCCTGGGGACAGGGTATTGGTGAAAAACTGTTTTTT